This T cell receptor (beta chain) was identified in a study of blood T cell repertoires in COVID-19. The CDR3 totals 12 residues. The V end lost 2 bases, the J end lost 8 bases, and 8 bases lay between the germline ends. Looked up from germline, CDR1 is KGHDR and CDR2 is SFDVKD. Generated by immunoSEQ multiplex PCR, the TCRdb table keeps only in-frame clones and is missing some. This sample has 200,000 to 300,000 clones; 80% to 90% occur once, and the top ten carry about 4%. Source material: peripheral blood. This chain links TRBV24-1 with TRBJ1-2; no clear D gene. This sequence was found in a man aged 50 to 60 with acute or convalescent COVID-19. The CDR3 nucleotides read TGTGCCACCAGTGATTCGGTGTCGGGCTACACCTTC. Translation: CATSDSVSGYTF.